The source of this T cell receptor (beta chain) is a study of monozygotic twins with inflammatory bowel disease. This CDR3 contains 12 residues. Germline CDR1 and CDR2: SGHTA and FQGNSA. No DNA is given; TCRdb re-called the 5' RACE reads and lists each CDR3 protein once. The record lists 330,000 or so distinct CDR3 sequences, of which the ten most abundant hold roughly 2%. The rearrangement uses TRBV7-2 and TRBJ1-2. Sequencing was carried out using blood. The clonotype was recovered from a human donor with ulcerative colitis or Crohn's disease, or a healthy co-twin of an affected twin (not recorded which). CDR3 sequence reads: CASSLSGSGYTF.